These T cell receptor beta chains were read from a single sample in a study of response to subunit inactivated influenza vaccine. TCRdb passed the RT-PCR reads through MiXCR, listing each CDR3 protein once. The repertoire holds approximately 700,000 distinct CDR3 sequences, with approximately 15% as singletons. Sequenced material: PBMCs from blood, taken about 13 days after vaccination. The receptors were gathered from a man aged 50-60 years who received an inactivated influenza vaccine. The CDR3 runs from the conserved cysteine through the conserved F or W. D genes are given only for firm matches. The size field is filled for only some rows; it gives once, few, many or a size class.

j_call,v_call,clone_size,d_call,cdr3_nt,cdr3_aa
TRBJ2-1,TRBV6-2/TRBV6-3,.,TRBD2,TGTGCCAGCAGTTACAAGGGGAGGACTAGCGGGAGACATGAGCAGTTCTTC,CASSYKGRTSGRHEQFF
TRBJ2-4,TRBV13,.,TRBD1,TGTGCCAGCAGCCCCGCGACAGGGGCGACCAAAAACATTCAGTACTTC,CASSPATGATKNIQYF
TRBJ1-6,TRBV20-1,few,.,TGCAGTGCCCCCCGTCAGGCGGGAACTAATTCACCCCTCCACTTT,CSAPRQAGTNSPLHF
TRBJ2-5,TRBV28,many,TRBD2,TGTGCCAGCAGTACCCACTTTAGCGGGGGGGCCGGGGAGACCCAGTACTTC,CASSTHFSGGAGETQYF
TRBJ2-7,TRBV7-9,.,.,TGTGCCAGCAGCTTAGGGAACCAATACGAGCAGTACTTC,CASSLGNQYEQYF
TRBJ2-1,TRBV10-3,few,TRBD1,TGTGCCATCAGTGTGGGACAGGGGTTTGACAATGAGCAGTTCTTC,CAISVGQGFDNEQFF
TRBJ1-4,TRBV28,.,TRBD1,TGTGCCAGCAGTGACCGGACAGGGTTGGAAAAACTGTTTTTT,CASSDRTGLEKLFF
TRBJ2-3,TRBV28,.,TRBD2,TGTGCCAGCAGTTTAAGTCTAGCGGGAGGGCCGAAAGGGGATACGCAGTATTTT,CASSLSLAGGPKGDTQYF
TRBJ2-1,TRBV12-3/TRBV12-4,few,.,TGTGCCAGCAGTTTGGGGTGGGGCCCCCGGGCGAATGAGCAGTTCTTC,CASSLGWGPRANEQFF
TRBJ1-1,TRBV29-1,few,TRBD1,TGCAGCGCTGAACGCACAGGGGGCTGGACTGAAGCTTTCTTT,CSAERTGGWTEAFF
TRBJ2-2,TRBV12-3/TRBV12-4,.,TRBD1,TGTGCCAGCAGTTTAAGGCAGGGGGCGGCCGGGGAGCTGTTTTTT,CASSLRQGAAGELFF
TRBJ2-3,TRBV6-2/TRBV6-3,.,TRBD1,TGTGCCAGCAGTCGGGGGGACAGGGCGGCAGATACGCAGTATTTT,CASSRGDRAADTQYF
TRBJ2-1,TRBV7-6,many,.,TGTGCCAGCAGCTTCGGAGCTTCTCCTAACAATGAGCAGTTCTTC,CASSFGASPNNEQFF
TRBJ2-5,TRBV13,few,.,TGTGCCAGCAGCTCCTTGGGCGGGGAAGAGACCCAGTACTTC,CASSSLGGEETQYF